These T cell receptor beta chains were read from a single sample in a study of CD8 T cells in Susac syndrome. TCRdb itself ran the immunoSEQ multiplex PCR reads through MiXCR, one entry per CDR3 protein. The sample yields about 25,000 distinct CDR3 sequences, less than 95% seen once. The sample was CD8+ T cells from PBMCs. These receptors were taken from a human donor in good health. CDR3s include the opening cysteine and the closing phenylalanine or tryptophan. Each record gives: J gene, V gene, D gene, CDR3 length, CDR3 protein. D genes are given only for firm matches.

J: TRBJ2-1; V: TRBV27; D: NA; length: 13; CDR3: CASSLGTKMEQFF
J: TRBJ2-7; V: TRBV2; D: NA; length: 14; CDR3: CASNRRGGGSEQYF
J: TRBJ1-1; V: TRBV29-1; D: NA; length: 13; CDR3: CSAGGTLNTEAFF
J: TRBJ2-7; V: TRBV10-3; D: NA; length: 15; CDR3: CAISESGGSLVWQYF
J: TRBJ2-1; V: TRBV13; D: NA; length: 14; CDR3: CASSLQGPYNEQFF
J: TRBJ2-1; V: TRBV7-6; D: TRBD1; length: 14; CDR3: CASSPSTGGNEQFF
J: TRBJ1-4; V: TRBV25-1; D: NA; length: 14; CDR3: CASSPRETNEKLFF
J: TRBJ2-1; V: TRBV27; D: NA; length: 18; CDR3: CASSLIIGPLGSYNEQFF
J: TRBJ2-1; V: TRBV24-1; D: TRBD1; length: 13; CDR3: CATSDQDRGLQFF
J: TRBJ2-1; V: TRBV5-4; D: NA; length: 13; CDR3: CASSLSGSVDPFF
J: TRBJ2-7; V: TRBV29-1; D: NA; length: 14; CDR3: CSVFFRQDSYEQYF
J: TRBJ2-2; V: TRBV7-9; D: NA; length: 14; CDR3: CASSPTTNTGELFF
J: TRBJ2-7; V: TRBV4-3; D: NA; length: 16; CDR3: CASSQGVRASSYEQYF
J: TRBJ1-6; V: TRBV4-2; D: TRBD1; length: 16; CDR3: CASSQVPGQGASPLHF
J: TRBJ1-5; V: TRBV7-6; D: TRBD1; length: 17; CDR3: CASSPARDRGHCQPQHF
J: TRBJ2-2; V: TRBV23-1; D: TRBD1; length: 14; CDR3: CASIGDRGSGELFF
J: TRBJ1-2; V: TRBV7-9; D: NA; length: 16; CDR3: CASSPLGIESNYGYTF
J: TRBJ1-1; V: TRBV7-9; D: TRBD1; length: 15; CDR3: CASSHHRGEITEAFF
J: TRBJ1-2; V: TRBV6-5; D: NA; length: 12; CDR3: CASSYLGWGYTF
J: TRBJ2-7; V: TRBV13; D: NA; length: 13; CDR3: CASSLGDSYEQYF
J: TRBJ1-2; V: TRBV5-1; D: NA; length: 13; CDR3: CASSLAGAGGYTF
J: TRBJ2-5; V: TRBV4-1; D: NA; length: 11; CDR3: CASSQQETQYF
J: TRBJ2-3; V: TRBV5-1; D: NA; length: 17; CDR3: CASSLEAGTGGTDTQYF
J: TRBJ2-1; V: TRBV4-3; D: TRBD2; length: 20; CDR3: CASSQDYPPGLGAHYNEQFF
J: TRBJ2-2; V: TRBV5-6; D: NA; length: 18; CDR3: CASSLAPGYDRNTGELFF
J: TRBJ1-1; V: TRBV5-1; D: TRBD1; length: 13; CDR3: CASSGGQGVEAFF
J: TRBJ2-3; V: TRBV7-2; D: NA; length: 14; CDR3: CASSPLRAGGTQYF